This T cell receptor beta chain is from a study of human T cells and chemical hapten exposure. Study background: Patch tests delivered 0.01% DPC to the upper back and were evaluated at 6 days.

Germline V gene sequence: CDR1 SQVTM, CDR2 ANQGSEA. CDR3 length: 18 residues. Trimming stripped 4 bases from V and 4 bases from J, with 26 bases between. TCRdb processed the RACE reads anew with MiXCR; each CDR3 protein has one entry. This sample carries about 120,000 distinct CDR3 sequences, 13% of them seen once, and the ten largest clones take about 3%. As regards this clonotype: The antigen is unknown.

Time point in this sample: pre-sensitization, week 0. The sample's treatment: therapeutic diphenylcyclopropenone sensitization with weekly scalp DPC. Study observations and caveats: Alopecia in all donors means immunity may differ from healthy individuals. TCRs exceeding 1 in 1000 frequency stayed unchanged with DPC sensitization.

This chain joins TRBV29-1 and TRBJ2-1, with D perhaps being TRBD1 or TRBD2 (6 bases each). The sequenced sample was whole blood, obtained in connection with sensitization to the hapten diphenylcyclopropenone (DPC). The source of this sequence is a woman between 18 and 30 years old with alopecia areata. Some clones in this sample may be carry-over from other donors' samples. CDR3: CSVVYYGTAGGYYNEQFF. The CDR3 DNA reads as TGCAGCGTTGTTTACTACGGGACGGCCGGGGGCTATTACAATGAGCAGTTCTTC.